The 21 T cell receptor beta chains given below trace back to one sample, sequenced in a study of blood T cells in healthy people across ages. Next came a second PCR, run for about 6 to 11 cycles, which used a sample-barcoded 5' primer along with a J-beta primer mix. From the 5' RACE reads, TCRdb called clonotypes with MiXCR, one entry per CDR3 protein. The table records nearly 800,000 distinct CDR3 sequences, about 61% of them present only once. Sequencing used blood. Receptors were obtained from a man aged 35 to 55 in good health.

This chain joins TRBV10-3 and TRBJ2-7; 8 nucleotides align to TRBD2. The V and J ends lost 9 bases and 6 bases, in that order; junction bases with no gene match: 10. This CDR3 contains 13 residues. Germline V gene lookup returns CDR1 ENHRY and CDR2 SYGVKD. CDR3 amino acids: CAISGEGLAEQYF. CDR3 DNA: TGTGCCATTAGCGGGGAGGGATTGGCCGAGCAGTACTTC.

Only a few counts were recorded for this clonotype. The chain joins TRBV7-3 to TRBJ2-1; 7 bases agree with TRBD2. The CDR3 covers 17 residues. J was trimmed by 6 bases and V by 4 bases; bases with no gene match: 15. Per germline, CDR1 SGHTA and CDR2 FQGTGA. CDR3 residues: CASSWLKRAGDPNEQFF. The CDR3 nucleotides are TGTGCCAGCAGCTGGCTAAAGCGGGCGGGAGATCCCAATGAGCAGTTCTTC.

The rearrangement joins TRBV7-2 to TRBJ2-5; 9 nucleotides align to TRBD2. Trimming at V came to 5 bases and at J to 3 bases, leaving 16 bases not matched to a gene. CDR3 length: 18 residues. CDR1 is SGHTA and CDR2 is FQGNSA in the germline V gene. CDR3 in DNA: TGTGCCAGCAGCCCCCAAGTTCGGGTAGCGGGGGAGAAAGAGACCCAGTACTTC. This sequence encodes CASSPQVRVAGEKETQYF.

This clonotype was seen a handful of times. The chain carries TRBV20-1 and TRBJ1-5, with D possibly TRBD1 on 5 matching bases. V dropped 2 bases and J dropped 6 bases, with 14 bases sitting between them. CDR3 size: 14 residues. CDR1 is DFQATT and CDR2 is SNEGSKA in the germline V gene (reference sequence). The CDR3 DNA is TGCAGTGCTAGACCCTCGTCAGGGAGTCAGCCCCAGCATTTT. It is translated as CSARPSSGSQPQHF.

This clonotype turned up a few times. The chain employs TRBV20-1 and TRBJ2-5, with a possible D match to TRBD2 (5 bases). Germline CDR1 is DFQATT and CDR2 is SNEGSKA (reference sequence). Trimming removed 0 bases from V and 3 bases from J, with 8 bases in between. The CDR3 has 13 residues. CDR3 bases: TGCAGTGCTAGAGATCCGGGGAAAGAGACCCAGTACTTC. Its translation is CSARDPGKETQYF.

This chain connects TRBV28 to TRBJ2-7, with D unresolved. CDR3 length: 10 amino acids. Trimming removed 8 bases at V and 7 bases at J, with 9 bases between. Germline V gene data show CDR1 as MDHEN and CDR2 as SYDVKM. The CDR3 nucleotides are TGTGCCAGCGGATCACGGGAGCAGTACTTC. Translation gives CASGSREQYF.

The chain is built from TRBV5-6 and TRBJ2-6, with a possible D match to TRBD2 (6 bases). CDR1 SGHDT and CDR2 YYEEEE come from the germline V gene. The germline V and J ends were trimmed by 6 bases and 1 base, with 20 bases remaining between them. The CDR3 has 18 amino acids. The CDR3 DNA follows: TGTGCCAGCATGATATGGGGACTCCATGGATCTGGGGCCAACGTCCTGACTTTC. It encodes CASMIWGLHGSGANVLTF.

J is TRBJ2-3 and V is TRBV11-1, with 7 bases fitting TRBD1. Losses at the gene ends were 3 bases for V and 12 bases for J; bases not matched to a gene: 15. The CDR3 extends over 15 amino acids. The V gene's germline CDR1 is SGHAT and CDR2 FQDESV (reference sequence). The CDR3 region is CASSLRSIQGVHQYF. The CDR3 DNA follows: TGTGCCAGCAGCTTGCGTAGCATTCAGGGGGTCCATCAGTATTTT. The whole variable domain, filled in from reference TRBV11-1 and TRBJ2-3, reads EAEVAQSPRYKITEKSQAVAFWCDPISGHATLYWYRQILGQGPELLVQFQDESVVDDSQLPKDRFSAERLKGVDSTLKIQPAELGDSAMYLCASSLRSIQGVHQYFGPGTRLTVL.

This chain connects TRBV20-1 to TRBJ1-1; perhaps TRBD1 as D (6 bases). This CDR3 is built from 13 residues. Trimming stripped 4 bases from V and 5 bases from J, with 14 bases between. Germline V gene data show CDR1 as DFQATT and CDR2 as SNEGSKA (reference sequence). The CDR3, as DNA: TGCAGTGCTATCCGGGGGCTCTTAACTGAAGCTTTCTTT. The encoded protein is CSAIRGLLTEAFF.

This sequence joins TRBV29-1 and TRBJ2-1; TRBD1 is a possible D gene (6 bases). The CDR3 sequence is 11 residues long. Germline V lookup: CDR1 SQVTM, CDR2 ANQGSEA. V lost 7 bases, J lost 15 bases, and 19 bases lay in between. The CDR3 is CSALQGELPFF. For the CDR3, the DNA is TGCAGCGCCCTACAGGGAGAGTTGCCGTTCTTC.

V usage is TRBV24-1 and J usage is TRBJ2-1; the D gene is possibly TRBD1 (6 bases). This CDR3 comprises 14 residues. Germline V gene lookup returns CDR1 KGHDR and CDR2 SFDVKD. Trimming left V 5 bases short and J 5 bases short, with 12 bases between. The CDR3, as DNA: TGTGCCACCAGTGTCACAGGGACGAACAATGAGCAGTTCTTC. Protein product: CATSVTGTNNEQFF.

This chain joins TRBV7-8 and TRBJ2-5; D is perhaps TRBD1 or TRBD2 (5 bases each). V lost 5 bases to trimming and J lost 4 bases, with 14 bases between them. Germline CDR1 is SGHVS and CDR2 is FQNEAQ. The CDR3 loop spans 14 amino acids. The CDR3 DNA reads TGTGCCAGCAGCCCCTCCCGGGACGGAGAGACCCAGTACTTC. Protein product: CASSPSRDGETQYF.

The CDR3 region is CASSYKQGPTGELFF. CDR3 sequence (DNA): TGTGCCAGCAGCTACAAACAGGGTCCCACCGGGGAGCTGTTTTTT. The chain joins TRBV11-2 to TRBJ2-2; the D gene is possibly TRBD1 (6 bases). Trimming removed 4 bases from V and 4 bases from J, with 13 bases in between. This CDR3 comprises 15 residues. CDR1 SGHAT and CDR2 FQNNGV come from the germline V gene.

This clonotype has more than one count but fewer than ten. The V gene is TRBV20-1, the J gene TRBJ1-5, with TRBD1 as a possible D gene (5 bases). The CDR3 extends over 14 amino acids. The germline V gene has CDR1 DFQATT and CDR2 SNEGSKA (reference sequence). V dropped 0 bases and J dropped 5 bases, with 11 bases sitting between them. The CDR3 here is CSARDHGADQPQHF. CDR3 nucleotide sequence: TGCAGTGCTAGAGATCATGGGGCAGATCAGCCCCAGCATTTT.

This chain joins TRBV7-6 and TRBJ2-1, with TRBD2 matching 8 bases. Germline V gives CDR1 SGHVS, CDR2 FNYEAQ. The V segment lost 6 bases and the J segment 0 bases; nucleotides outside the gene matches: 7. The CDR3 is 16 amino acids. CDR3: CASRLVAGSSYNEQFF. In DNA, the CDR3 is TGTGCCAGCAGACTCGTAGCGGGGAGCTCCTACAATGAGCAGTTCTTC.

This chain links TRBV6-1 with TRBJ1-2, with TRBD1 matching over 10 bases. The CDR3 spans 20 residues. The ends lost 6 bases at V and 0 bases at J; junction bases unmatched: 19. The germline V gene has CDR1 MNHNS and CDR2 SASEGT. The CDR3 protein is CASSPHRIPGQGSSNYGYTF. The CDR3 nucleotides read TGTGCCAGCAGCCCCCACAGAATACCGGGACAGGGGTCGTCTAACTATGGCTACACCTTC.

In the case of this clonotype: One end of the junction varies from germline; a read error may be responsible. The chain employs TRBV4-3 and TRBJ2-6; unclear D gene. The CDR3 totals 17 residues. Germline CDR1 LGHNA, CDR2 YSLEER. CDR3 loop: CASSQEVTPSEANVLTF. The CDR3 DNA reads TGCGCCAGCAGCCAAGAGGTGACACCGTCTGAGGCCAACGTCCTGACTTTC.

The chain uses TRBV6-2 or TRBV6-3 and TRBJ2-3, with 8 positions matching TRBD2. The CDR3 extends over 15 amino acids. Germline CDR1 MNHEY, CDR2 SVGEGT. The J segment lost 3 bases and the V segment lost 6 bases, leaving 8 bases of the junction unmatched. The CDR3 sequence is CASRPSGGVTDTQYF. The DNA for the CDR3 is TGTGCCAGCAGGCCGAGCGGGGGCGTGACAGATACGCAGTATTTT.

J is TRBJ1-2 and V is TRBV12-3 or TRBV12-4; 9 positions match TRBD1. Trimming removed 6 bases from V and 6 bases from J; junction bases left unmatched: 11. The CDR3 totals 15 residues. CDR3: CASRSEDRGLDGYTF. The CDR3 DNA follows: TGTGCCAGCAGATCTGAGGACAGGGGTTTAGATGGCTACACCTTC.

V gene TRBV4-2 combines with J gene TRBJ1-6, with D maybe TRBD1 (5 bases). V was clipped by 0 bases and J by 13 bases, with 19 bases between them. The CDR3 runs 16 residues. The germline V gene encodes CDR1 LGHNA and CDR2 YNFKEQ. This CDR3 reads CASSQEGRSNREPLHF. CDR3 sequence (DNA): TGTGCCAGCAGCCAAGAGGGGCGGTCTAATAGGGAGCCCCTCCACTTT.

This clonotype came up a few times. The chain joins TRBV7-9 to TRBJ2-7; 7 bases agree with TRBD2. This CDR3 has 17 amino acids. Germline CDR1 is SEHNR and CDR2 is FQNEAQ (reference sequence). V gave up 0 bases and J gave up 3 bases; unmatched junction bases: 11. CDR3 in amino acids: CASSLALLGRADYEQYF. The CDR3 region has the DNA TGTGCCAGCAGCTTAGCGCTCTTAGGGAGGGCTGACTACGAGCAGTACTTC.